This T cell receptor (beta chain) emerged from a study of blood T cell repertoires in COVID-19. Across the study: Collection of acute and convalescent COVID-19 samples took place in the United States, Italy and Spain. Sample material is recorded as cDNA or gDNA derived from T cells, B-cell-depleted T cells, or PBMCs.

As handled by the study authors: Amplification with reference gene primers provided the estimates of nucleated cell counts. Generated by immunoSEQ multiplex PCR, the TCRdb table keeps only in-frame clones and is missing some. Clone size and V and J calls were adopted from that table, with D and trimming inferred from the DNA. The data hold tens of thousands of clones, with roughly four fifths observed a single time. V shed 0 bases and J 7 bases; nucleotides not matched to a gene: 13. The CDR3 totals 16 residues. CDR1 and CDR2 from the germline V gene are SGHDT and YYEEEE. Seattle enrolled patients during active infection and tracked them longitudinally.

This chain connects TRBV5-6 to TRBJ2-7; 7 bases are a match to TRBD1. The TCR was taken from a man older than 75 with COVID-19, enrolled during active disease. Sequenced material: peripheral blood. The CDR3 nucleotides read TGTGCCAGCAGCTTGGCTGGGACAGTGGAACCCCTAGAGCAGTACTTC. This translates into CASSLAGTVEPLEQYF.